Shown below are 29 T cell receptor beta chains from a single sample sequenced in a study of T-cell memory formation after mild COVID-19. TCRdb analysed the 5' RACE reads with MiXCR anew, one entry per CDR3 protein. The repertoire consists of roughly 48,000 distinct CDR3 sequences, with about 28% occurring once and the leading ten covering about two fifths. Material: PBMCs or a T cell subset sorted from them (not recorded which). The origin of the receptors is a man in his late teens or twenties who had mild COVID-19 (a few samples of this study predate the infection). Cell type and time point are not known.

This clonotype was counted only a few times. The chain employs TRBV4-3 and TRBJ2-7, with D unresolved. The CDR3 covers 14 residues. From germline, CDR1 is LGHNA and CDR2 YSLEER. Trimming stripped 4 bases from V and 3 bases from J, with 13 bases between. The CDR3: CASSLYAVLYEQYV. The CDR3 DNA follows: TGCGCCAGCAGCCTATACGCAGTACTCTACGAGCAGTACGTC.

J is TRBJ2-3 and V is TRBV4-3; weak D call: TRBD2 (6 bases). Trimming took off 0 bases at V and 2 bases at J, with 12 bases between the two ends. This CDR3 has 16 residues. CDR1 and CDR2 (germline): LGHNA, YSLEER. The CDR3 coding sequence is TGCGCCAGCAGCCAAGATCTTGCGGGGACCACAGATACGCAGTATTTT. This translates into CASSQDLAGTTDTQYF.

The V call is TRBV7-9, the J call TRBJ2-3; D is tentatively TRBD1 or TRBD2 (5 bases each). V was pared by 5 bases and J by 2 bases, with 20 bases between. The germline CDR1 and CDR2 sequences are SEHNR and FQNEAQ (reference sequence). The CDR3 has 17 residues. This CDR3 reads CASSQPGPEKLTDTQYF. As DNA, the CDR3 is TGTGCCAGCAGCCAACCGGGACCAGAGAAACTCACAGATACGCAGTATTTT.

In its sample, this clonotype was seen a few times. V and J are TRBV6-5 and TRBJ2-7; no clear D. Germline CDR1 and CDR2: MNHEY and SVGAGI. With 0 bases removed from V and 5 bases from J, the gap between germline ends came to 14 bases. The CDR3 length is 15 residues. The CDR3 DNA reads TGTGCCAGCAGTTACTCCTGGCCTGGATCCCACGAGCAGTACTTC. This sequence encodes CASSYSWPGSHEQYF.

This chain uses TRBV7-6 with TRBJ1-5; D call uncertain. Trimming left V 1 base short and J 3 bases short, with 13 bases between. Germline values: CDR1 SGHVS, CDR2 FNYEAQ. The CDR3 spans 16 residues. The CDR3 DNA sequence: TGTGCCAGCAGCTTAGTGAGACACCCTTACAATCAGCCCCAGCATTTT. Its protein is CASSLVRHPYNQPQHF.

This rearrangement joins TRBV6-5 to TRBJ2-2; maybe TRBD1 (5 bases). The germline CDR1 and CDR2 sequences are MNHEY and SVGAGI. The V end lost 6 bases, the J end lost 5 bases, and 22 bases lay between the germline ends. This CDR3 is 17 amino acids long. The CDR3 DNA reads TGTGCCAGCAGACTCGCGAACGTGGGCGACAGTACCGGGGAGCTGTTTTTT. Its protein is CASRLANVGDSTGELFF.

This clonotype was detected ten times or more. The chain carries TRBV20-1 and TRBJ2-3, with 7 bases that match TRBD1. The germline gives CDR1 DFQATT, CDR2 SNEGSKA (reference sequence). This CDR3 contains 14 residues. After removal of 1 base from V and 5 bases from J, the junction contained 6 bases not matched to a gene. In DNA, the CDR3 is TGCAGTGCTAGAGCCCAGGACAGGAAAGATACGCAGTATTTT. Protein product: CSARAQDRKDTQYF.

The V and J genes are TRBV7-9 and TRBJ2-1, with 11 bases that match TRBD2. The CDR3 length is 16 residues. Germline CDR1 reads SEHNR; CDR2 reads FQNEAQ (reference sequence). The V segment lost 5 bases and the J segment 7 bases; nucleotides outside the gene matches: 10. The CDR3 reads CASSPLAGGIGNEQFF. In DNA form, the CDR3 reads TGTGCCAGCAGCCCGTTAGCGGGGGGGATTGGAAATGAGCAGTTCTTC. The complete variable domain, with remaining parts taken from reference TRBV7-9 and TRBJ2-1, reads DTGVSQNPRHKITKRGQNVTFRCDPISEHNRLYWYRQTLGQGPEFLTYFQNEAQLEKSRLLSDRFSAERPKGSFSTLEIQRTEQGDSAMYLCASSPLAGGIGNEQFFGPGTRLTVL.

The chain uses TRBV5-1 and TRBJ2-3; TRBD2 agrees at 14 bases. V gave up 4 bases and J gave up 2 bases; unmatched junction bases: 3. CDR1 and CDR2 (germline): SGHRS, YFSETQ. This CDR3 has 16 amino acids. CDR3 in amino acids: CASSEGLAGVTDTQYF. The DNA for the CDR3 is TGCGCCAGCAGCGAGGGACTAGCGGGGGTCACAGATACGCAGTATTTT.

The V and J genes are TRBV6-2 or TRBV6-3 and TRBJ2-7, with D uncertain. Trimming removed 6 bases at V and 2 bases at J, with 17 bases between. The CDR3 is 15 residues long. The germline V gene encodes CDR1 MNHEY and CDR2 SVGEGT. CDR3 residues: CASSRRAGPPYEQYV. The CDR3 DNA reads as TGTGCCAGCAGCCGACGGGCCGGACCCCCCTACGAGCAGTACGTC.

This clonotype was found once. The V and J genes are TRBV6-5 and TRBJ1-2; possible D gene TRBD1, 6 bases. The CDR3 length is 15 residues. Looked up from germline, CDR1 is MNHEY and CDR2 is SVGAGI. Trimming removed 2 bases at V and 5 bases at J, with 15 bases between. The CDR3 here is CASSYRSAGVYGYTF. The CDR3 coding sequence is TGTGCCAGCAGTTACCGGTCCGCAGGGGTATATGGCTACACCTTC.

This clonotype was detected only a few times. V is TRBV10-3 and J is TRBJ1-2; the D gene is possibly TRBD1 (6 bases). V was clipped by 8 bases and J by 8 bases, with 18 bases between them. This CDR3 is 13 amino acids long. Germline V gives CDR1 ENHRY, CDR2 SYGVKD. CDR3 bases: TGTGCCATCGAAGGGTGGGACAAACGGGGCTACACCTTC. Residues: CAIEGWDKRGYTF.

The CDR3 DNA follows: TGCGCCAGCAGCCAAGAGGGACCGTATGGCTACACCTTC. This encodes CASSQEGPYGYTF. This rearrangement joins TRBV4-1 to TRBJ1-2; TRBD1 might be the D (5 bases). In germline, CDR1 is MGHRA, CDR2 YSYEKL. The CDR3 covers 13 residues. Trimming stripped 0 bases from V and 5 bases from J, with 7 bases between.

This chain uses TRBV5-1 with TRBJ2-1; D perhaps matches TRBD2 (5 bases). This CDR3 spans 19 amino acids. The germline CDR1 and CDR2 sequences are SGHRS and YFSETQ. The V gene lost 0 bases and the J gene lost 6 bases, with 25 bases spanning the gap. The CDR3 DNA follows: TGCGCCAGCAGCTTGGCCGGGATCTCATTAAGCACCGGCCGCAATGAGCAGTTCTTC. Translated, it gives CASSLAGISLSTGRNEQFF. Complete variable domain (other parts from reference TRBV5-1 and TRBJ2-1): KAGVTQTPRYLIKTRGQQVTLSCSPISGHRSVSWYQQTPGQGLQFLFEYFSETQRNKGNFPGRFSGRQFSNSRSEMNVSTLELGDSALYLCASSLAGISLSTGRNEQFFGPGTRLTVL.

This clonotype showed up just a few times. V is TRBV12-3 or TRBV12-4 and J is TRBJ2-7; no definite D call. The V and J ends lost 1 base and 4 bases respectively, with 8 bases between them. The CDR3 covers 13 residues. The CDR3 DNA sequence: TGTGCCAGCAGTTTAGGGGATCTTTACGAGCAGTACTTC. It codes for CASSLGDLYEQYF.

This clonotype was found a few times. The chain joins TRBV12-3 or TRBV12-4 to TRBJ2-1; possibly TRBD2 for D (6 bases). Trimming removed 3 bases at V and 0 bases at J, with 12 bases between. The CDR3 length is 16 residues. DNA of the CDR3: TGTGCCAGCAGTTTGAGGAGGGAGAGCTCCTACAATGAGCAGTTCTTC. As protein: CASSLRRESSYNEQFF.

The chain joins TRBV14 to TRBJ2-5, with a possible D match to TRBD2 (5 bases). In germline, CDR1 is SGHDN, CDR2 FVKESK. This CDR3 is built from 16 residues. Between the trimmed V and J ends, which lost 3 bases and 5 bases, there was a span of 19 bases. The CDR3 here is CASSQPGIATGETQYF. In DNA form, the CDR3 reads TGTGCCAGCAGCCAGCCCGGGATCGCCACCGGGGAGACCCAGTACTTC.

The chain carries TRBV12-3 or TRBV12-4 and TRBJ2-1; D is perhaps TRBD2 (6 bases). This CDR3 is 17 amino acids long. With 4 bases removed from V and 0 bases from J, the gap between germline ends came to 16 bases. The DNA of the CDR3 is TGTGCCAGCAGTTCCAAGCAGCGGGCAAGCTCCTACAATGAGCAGTTCTTC. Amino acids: CASSSKQRASSYNEQFF.

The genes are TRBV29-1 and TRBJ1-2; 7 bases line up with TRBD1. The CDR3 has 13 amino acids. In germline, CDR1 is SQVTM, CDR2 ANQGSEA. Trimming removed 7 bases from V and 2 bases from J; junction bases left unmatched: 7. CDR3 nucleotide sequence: TGCAGCGCCTTGGGACAGACGAACTATGGCTACACCTTC. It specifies CSALGQTNYGYTF.

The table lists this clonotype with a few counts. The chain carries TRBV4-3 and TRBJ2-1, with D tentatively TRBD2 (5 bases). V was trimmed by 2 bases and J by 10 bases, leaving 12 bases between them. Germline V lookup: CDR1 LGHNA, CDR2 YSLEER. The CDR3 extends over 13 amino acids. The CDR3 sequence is CASSQFSGAEQFF. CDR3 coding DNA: TGCGCCAGCAGCCAATTCAGCGGCGCGGAGCAGTTCTTC.

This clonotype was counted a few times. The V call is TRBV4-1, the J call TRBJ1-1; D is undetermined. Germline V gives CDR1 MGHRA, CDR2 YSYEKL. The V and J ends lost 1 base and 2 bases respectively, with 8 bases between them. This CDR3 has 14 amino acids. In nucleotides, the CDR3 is TGCGCCAGCAGCCAAGCCGGGCGAAACACTGAAGCTTTCTTT. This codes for CASSQAGRNTEAFF.

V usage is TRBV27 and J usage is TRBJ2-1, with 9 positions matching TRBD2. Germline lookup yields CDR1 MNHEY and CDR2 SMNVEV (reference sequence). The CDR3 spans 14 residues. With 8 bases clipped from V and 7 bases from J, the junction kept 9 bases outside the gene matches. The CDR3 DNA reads TGTGCCAGCTCCGTGACTAGCGGAAGGAATGAGCAGTTCTTC. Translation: CASSVTSGRNEQFF.

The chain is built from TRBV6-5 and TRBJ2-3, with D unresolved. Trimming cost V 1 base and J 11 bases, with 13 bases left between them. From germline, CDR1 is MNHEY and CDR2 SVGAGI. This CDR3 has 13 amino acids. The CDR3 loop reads CASSYLSQSEQYF. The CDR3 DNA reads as TGTGCCAGCAGTTACTTGTCCCAGTCTGAGCAGTATTTT.

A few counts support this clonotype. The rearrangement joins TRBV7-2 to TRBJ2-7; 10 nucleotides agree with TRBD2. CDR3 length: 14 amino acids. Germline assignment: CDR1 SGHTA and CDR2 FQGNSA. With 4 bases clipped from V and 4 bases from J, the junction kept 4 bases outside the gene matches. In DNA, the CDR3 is TGTGCCAGCAGCTATGCTAGCGGGGGTTACGAGCAGTACTTC. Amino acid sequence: CASSYASGGYEQYF.

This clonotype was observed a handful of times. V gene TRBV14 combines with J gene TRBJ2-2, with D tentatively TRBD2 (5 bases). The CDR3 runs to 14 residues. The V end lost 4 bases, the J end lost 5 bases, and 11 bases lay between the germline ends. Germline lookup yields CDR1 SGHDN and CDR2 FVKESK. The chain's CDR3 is CASSPDWGTGELFF. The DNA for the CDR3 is TGTGCCAGCAGCCCGGACTGGGGAACCGGGGAGCTGTTTTTT.

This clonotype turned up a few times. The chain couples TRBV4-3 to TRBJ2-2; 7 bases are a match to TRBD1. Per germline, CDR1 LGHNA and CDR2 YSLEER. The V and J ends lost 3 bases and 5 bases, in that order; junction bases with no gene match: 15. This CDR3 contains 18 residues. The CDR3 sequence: CASSQGVENRGRTGELFF. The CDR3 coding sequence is TGCGCCAGCAGCCAGGGCGTGGAGAACAGGGGTCGGACCGGGGAGCTGTTTTTT.

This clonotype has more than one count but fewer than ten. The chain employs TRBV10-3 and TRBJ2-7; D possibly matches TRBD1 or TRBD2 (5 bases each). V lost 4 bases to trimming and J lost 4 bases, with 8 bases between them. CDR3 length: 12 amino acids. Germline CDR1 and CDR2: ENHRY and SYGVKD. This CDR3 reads CAISAGQYEQYF. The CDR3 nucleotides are TGTGCCATCAGTGCGGGGCAGTACGAGCAGTACTTC.

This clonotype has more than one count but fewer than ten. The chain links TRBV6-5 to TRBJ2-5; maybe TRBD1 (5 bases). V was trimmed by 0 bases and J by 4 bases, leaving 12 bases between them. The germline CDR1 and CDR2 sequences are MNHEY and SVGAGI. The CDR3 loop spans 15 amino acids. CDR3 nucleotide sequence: TGTGCCAGCAGTTACTCGAGTGGGGCAGGAGAGACCCAGTACTTC. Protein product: CASSYSSGAGETQYF.

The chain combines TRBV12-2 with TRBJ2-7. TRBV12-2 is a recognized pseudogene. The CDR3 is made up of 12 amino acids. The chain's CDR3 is CASRLHSYEQYV. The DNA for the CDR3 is TGTGCAAGTCGCTTACACTCCTACGAGCAGTACGTC.